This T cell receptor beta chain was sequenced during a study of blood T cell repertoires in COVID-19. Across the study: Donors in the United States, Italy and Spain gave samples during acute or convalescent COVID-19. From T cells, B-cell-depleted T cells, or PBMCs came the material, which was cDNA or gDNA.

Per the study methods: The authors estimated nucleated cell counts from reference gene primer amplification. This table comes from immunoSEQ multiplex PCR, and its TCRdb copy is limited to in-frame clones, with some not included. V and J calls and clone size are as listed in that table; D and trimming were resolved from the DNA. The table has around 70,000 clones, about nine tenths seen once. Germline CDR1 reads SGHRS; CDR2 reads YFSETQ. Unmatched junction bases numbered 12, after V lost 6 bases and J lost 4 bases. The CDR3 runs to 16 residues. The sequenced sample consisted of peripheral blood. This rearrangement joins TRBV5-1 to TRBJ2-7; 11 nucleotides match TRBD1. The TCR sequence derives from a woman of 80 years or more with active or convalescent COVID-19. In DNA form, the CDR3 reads TGCGCCAGCAAAAAGACACCGGGACAGGGGGGTTACGAGCAGTACTTC. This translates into CASKKTPGQGGYEQYF.